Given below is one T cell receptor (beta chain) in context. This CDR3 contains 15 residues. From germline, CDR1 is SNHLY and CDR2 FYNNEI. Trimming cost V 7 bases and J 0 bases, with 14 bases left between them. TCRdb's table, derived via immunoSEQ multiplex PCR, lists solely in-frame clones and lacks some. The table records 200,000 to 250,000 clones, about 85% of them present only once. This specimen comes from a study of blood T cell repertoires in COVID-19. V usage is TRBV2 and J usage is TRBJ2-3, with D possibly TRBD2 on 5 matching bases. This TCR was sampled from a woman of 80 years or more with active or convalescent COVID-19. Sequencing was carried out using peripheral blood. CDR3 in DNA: TGTGCCAGCACTCTCTGGGGAGATAGCACAGATACGCAGTATTTT. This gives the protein CASTLWGDSTDTQYF.